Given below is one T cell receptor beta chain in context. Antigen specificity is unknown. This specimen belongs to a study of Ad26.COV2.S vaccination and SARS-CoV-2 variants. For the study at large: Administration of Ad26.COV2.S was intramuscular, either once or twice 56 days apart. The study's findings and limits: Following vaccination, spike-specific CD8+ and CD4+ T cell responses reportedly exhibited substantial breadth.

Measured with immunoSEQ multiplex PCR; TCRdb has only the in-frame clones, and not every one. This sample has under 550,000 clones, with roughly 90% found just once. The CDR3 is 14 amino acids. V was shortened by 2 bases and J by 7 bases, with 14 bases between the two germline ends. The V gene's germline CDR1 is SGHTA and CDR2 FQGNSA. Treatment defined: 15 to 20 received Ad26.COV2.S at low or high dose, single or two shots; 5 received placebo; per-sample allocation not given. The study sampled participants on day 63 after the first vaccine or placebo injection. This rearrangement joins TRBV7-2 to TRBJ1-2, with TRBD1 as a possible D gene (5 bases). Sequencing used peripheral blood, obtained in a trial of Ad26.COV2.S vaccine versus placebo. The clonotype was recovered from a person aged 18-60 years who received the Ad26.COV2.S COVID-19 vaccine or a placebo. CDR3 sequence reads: CASSLPGFGSGYTF. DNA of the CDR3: TGTGCCAGCAGCTTACCAGGGTTTGGAAGTGGCTACACCTTC.